Listed below are T cell receptor beta chains from one sample, sequenced in a study of CD8+CD57+ T cells in acquired aplastic anemia. Using its own MiXCR run on the reads, TCRdb lists one record per CDR3 protein. The sample lists fewer than 250,000 distinct CDR3 sequences, around 46% occurring once. Sequencing used sorted CD4+, CD8+, or CD8+CD57+ T cells (not recorded which) from PBMCs. Receptors originate from a human donor with aplastic anemia. CDR3s include the opening cysteine and the closing phenylalanine or tryptophan. D genes are given only for firm matches. Size tells how often a clone was seen (once, few, many) or the class of an expanded clone, and some rows leave it out.

clone_size: .
d_call: .
v_call: TRBV30
j_call: TRBJ2-7
cdr3_aa: CAWSVLRGWATSYEQYF
cdr3_nt: TGTGCCTGGAGTGTACTGCGGGGTTGGGCAACCTCCTACGAGCAGTACTTC

clone_size: .
d_call: .
v_call: TRBV10-3
j_call: TRBJ2-7
cdr3_aa: CAIGGRYAEQAHSYEQYF
cdr3_nt: TGTGCCATCGGAGGTCGGTACGCGGAACAGGCGCACTCCTACGAGCAGTACTTC

clone_size: .
d_call: TRBD2
v_call: TRBV12-3/TRBV12-4
j_call: TRBJ2-1
cdr3_aa: CASSLGSGGSSYNEQFF
cdr3_nt: TGTGCCAGCAGTTTAGGTAGCGGGGGGAGCTCCTACAATGAGCAGTTCTTC

clone_size: many
d_call: .
v_call: TRBV5-8
j_call: TRBJ1-1
cdr3_aa: CASSLDYMGFIEAFF
cdr3_nt: TGTGCCAGCAGCTTGGATTACATGGGATTCATTGAAGCTTTCTTT

clone_size: .
d_call: TRBD1
v_call: TRBV7-9
j_call: TRBJ1-2
cdr3_aa: CASSRDSEPYGYTF
cdr3_nt: TGTGCCAGCAGCCGGGACAGCGAACCCTATGGCTACACCTTC

clone_size: many
d_call: TRBD1
v_call: TRBV5-6
j_call: TRBJ1-5
cdr3_aa: CASSEGQGARQPQHF
cdr3_nt: TGTGCCAGCAGCGAGGGACAGGGGGCGCGTCAGCCCCAGCATTTT

clone_size: .
d_call: TRBD1
v_call: TRBV2
j_call: TRBJ2-3
cdr3_aa: CASWKDRSRDTQYF
cdr3_nt: TGTGCCAGCTGGAAGGACAGGTCTAGGGATACGCAGTATTTT

clone_size: many
d_call: TRBD1
v_call: TRBV11-3
j_call: TRBJ1-1
cdr3_aa: CASRRQGGLTEAFF
cdr3_nt: TGTGCCAGCAGAAGACAGGGCGGGCTCACTGAAGCTTTCTTT

clone_size: .
d_call: .
v_call: TRBV2
j_call: TRBJ1-5
cdr3_aa: CASSERAANQPQHF
cdr3_nt: TGTGCCAGCAGTGAACGGGCCGCCAATCAGCCCCAGCATTTT

clone_size: .
d_call: .
v_call: TRBV5-6
j_call: TRBJ1-3
cdr3_aa: CASSLGRGSGNTIYF
cdr3_nt: TGTGCCAGCAGCTTGGGACGCGGCTCTGGAAACACCATATATTTT

clone_size: many
d_call: TRBD1
v_call: TRBV20-1
j_call: TRBJ1-2
cdr3_aa: CSARAYYRGVYGYTF
cdr3_nt: TGCAGTGCTAGAGCATACTACAGGGGCGTCTATGGCTACACCTTC

clone_size: once
d_call: .
v_call: TRBV24-1
j_call: TRBJ2-2
cdr3_aa: CATSVEWGGATGELFF
cdr3_nt: TGTGCCACCAGCGTTGAATGGGGGGGGGCGACCGGGGAGCTGTTTTTT

clone_size: .
d_call: .
v_call: TRBV20-1
j_call: TRBJ2-7
cdr3_aa: CSGGGGPYEQYF
cdr3_nt: TGCAGCGGAGGTGGGGGGCCCTACGAGCAGTACTTC

clone_size: few
d_call: .
v_call: TRBV10-2
j_call: TRBJ1-3
cdr3_aa: CASRRHRWYF
cdr3_nt: TGCGCCAGCCGGCGGCACAGGTGGTATTTT

clone_size: .
d_call: .
v_call: TRBV7-2
j_call: TRBJ1-2
cdr3_aa: CASSLRAGNGYTF
cdr3_nt: TGTGCCAGCAGCCTAAGGGCAGGAAATGGCTACACCTTC

clone_size: many
d_call: .
v_call: TRBV6-1
j_call: TRBJ1-1
cdr3_aa: CASSEGRGVQNTEAFF
cdr3_nt: TGTGCCAGCAGTGAAGGAAGGGGTGTGCAGAACACTGAAGCTTTCTTT

clone_size: many
d_call: TRBD2
v_call: TRBV6-5
j_call: TRBJ2-7
cdr3_aa: CASSPGGGEQYF
cdr3_nt: TGTGCCAGCAGTCCGGGGGGGGGCGAGCAGTACTTC

clone_size: .
d_call: .
v_call: TRBV2
j_call: TRBJ2-5
cdr3_aa: CSVKALAPKRQETQYF
cdr3_nt: TGCTCAGTGAAAGCCCTAGCACCGAAACGCCAAGAGACCCAGTACTTC

clone_size: .
d_call: TRBD2
v_call: TRBV20-1
j_call: TRBJ2-1
cdr3_aa: CSASRGGDEQFF
cdr3_nt: TGCAGTGCTAGTCGTGGGGGGGATGAGCAGTTCTTC

clone_size: many
d_call: .
v_call: TRBV7-9
j_call: TRBJ2-1
cdr3_aa: CASTPSNSYNEQFF
cdr3_nt: TGTGCCAGCACCCCCAGCAACTCCTACAATGAGCAGTTCTTC

clone_size: many
d_call: .
v_call: TRBV20-1
j_call: TRBJ1-3
cdr3_aa: CSARRTPDALGHTIYF
cdr3_nt: TGCAGTGCTAGGAGGACTCCTGACGCCCTAGGCCACACCATATATTTT

clone_size: once
d_call: TRBD2
v_call: TRBV6-1
j_call: TRBJ2-5
cdr3_aa: CASSELAGGGETQYF
cdr3_nt: TGTGCCAGCAGTGAATTAGCGGGGGGAGGAGAGACCCAGTACTTC

clone_size: .
d_call: .
v_call: TRBV15
j_call: TRBJ2-7
cdr3_aa: CAVASSEDSVTYEQYF
cdr3_nt: TGTGCCGTAGCCAGCAGTGAGGACAGTGTTACCTACGAGCAGTACTTC

clone_size: .
d_call: .
v_call: TRBV7-9
j_call: TRBJ2-7
cdr3_aa: CASSPPGALGYGEQYF
cdr3_nt: TGTGCCAGCAGCCCACCGGGGGCATTGGGCTACGGCGAGCAGTACTTT

clone_size: .
d_call: .
v_call: TRBV19
j_call: TRBJ1-1
cdr3_aa: CASRKTPGQLNTEAFF
cdr3_nt: TGTGCCAGTAGGAAGACACCGGGACAACTGAACACTGAAGCTTTCTTT

clone_size: many
d_call: TRBD2
v_call: TRBV11-2
j_call: TRBJ2-1
cdr3_aa: CASSWTSGASSYNEQFF
cdr3_nt: TGTGCCAGCAGCTGGACTAGCGGGGCAAGCTCCTACAATGAGCAGTTCTTC

clone_size: .
d_call: .
v_call: TRBV19
j_call: TRBJ1-6
cdr3_aa: CASSISGGDSVGSPLHF
cdr3_nt: TGTGCCAGTAGTATTAGTGGAGGGGATTCTGTGGGTTCACCCCTCCACTTT

clone_size: many
d_call: TRBD2
v_call: TRBV10-3
j_call: TRBJ2-7
cdr3_aa: CAISDGTSGRVSYEQYF
cdr3_nt: TGTGCCATCAGTGACGGGACTAGCGGGCGAGTAAGTTACGAGCAGTACTTC

clone_size: .
d_call: .
v_call: TRBV27
j_call: TRBJ1-3
cdr3_aa: CASSLDGDTIYF
cdr3_nt: TGTGCCAGCAGTTTAGACGGGGACACCATATATTTT

clone_size: .
d_call: .
v_call: TRBV6-6
j_call: TRBJ1-1
cdr3_aa: CASSYPGSTEAFF
cdr3_nt: TGTGCCAGCAGTTACCCCGGGAGCACTGAAGCTTTCTTT

clone_size: once
d_call: TRBD1
v_call: TRBV7-6
j_call: TRBJ2-7
cdr3_aa: CASSLERGQGTYEQYF
cdr3_nt: TGTGCCAGCAGCTTAGAGCGGGGACAGGGCACCTACGAGCAGTACTTC

clone_size: few
d_call: .
v_call: TRBV15
j_call: TRBJ1-1
cdr3_aa: CATSSGPYTEAFF
cdr3_nt: TGTGCCACCAGCTCAGGGCCCTACACTGAAGCTTTCTTT

clone_size: few
d_call: .
v_call: TRBV20-1
j_call: TRBJ2-7
cdr3_aa: CSAETVLSSYEQYF
cdr3_nt: TGCAGTGCCGAGACAGTACTCAGCTCCTACGAGCAGTACTTC

clone_size: many
d_call: .
v_call: TRBV7-3
j_call: TRBJ2-5
cdr3_aa: CASSSPTDQETQYF
cdr3_nt: TGTGCCAGCAGCTCCCCTACGGATCAAGAGACCCAGTACTTC

clone_size: .
d_call: TRBD2
v_call: TRBV15
j_call: TRBJ2-1
cdr3_aa: CATSGAAGGPHLNEQFF
cdr3_nt: TGTGCCACCAGCGGGGCCGCGGGGGGGCCCCATCTGAATGAGCAGTTCTTC

clone_size: .
d_call: .
v_call: TRBV4-2
j_call: TRBJ1-2
cdr3_aa: CASSQAQTTSAYGYTF
cdr3_nt: TGTGCCAGCAGCCAAGCGCAGACCACATCGGCCTATGGCTACACCTTC

clone_size: once
d_call: TRBD2
v_call: TRBV2
j_call: TRBJ2-1
cdr3_aa: CASRTSGIGEQFF
cdr3_nt: TGTGCCAGCAGGACTAGCGGGATAGGTGAGCAGTTCTTC

clone_size: .
d_call: .
v_call: TRBV5-1
j_call: TRBJ2-2
cdr3_aa: CASSLAQVNTGELFF
cdr3_nt: TGCGCCAGCAGCTTGGCACAGGTGAACACCGGGGAGCTGTTTTTT

clone_size: once
d_call: TRBD1
v_call: TRBV7-9
j_call: TRBJ2-2
cdr3_aa: CASSSLTGSRYTGELFF
cdr3_nt: TGTGCCAGCAGCTCCTTGACAGGGTCTAGGTACACCGGGGAGCTGTTTTTT

clone_size: many
d_call: .
v_call: TRBV9
j_call: TRBJ1-5
cdr3_aa: CASSVGGFQPQHF
cdr3_nt: TGTGCCAGCAGCGTAGGCGGGTTTCAGCCCCAGCATTTT

clone_size: .
d_call: .
v_call: TRBV7-2
j_call: TRBJ1-2
cdr3_aa: CASSQSAGTNYGYTF
cdr3_nt: TGTGCCAGCAGCCAAAGTGCAGGGACTAACTATGGCTACACCTTC